A selection of T cell receptor beta chains follows, all from one sample in a study of CD8 T cells in ankylosing spondylitis. A single record per CDR3 protein comes from TCRdb applying MiXCR to the 5' RACE reads. The data hold more than 600,000 distinct CDR3 sequences, with around 17% observed a single time. Material: blood, either unsorted or a sorted T cell fraction (not recorded which). Every receptor here comes from a male donor with ankylosing spondylitis. The CDR3 runs from the conserved cysteine through the conserved F or W. Fields, in order: V gene, J gene, D gene, clone size, CDR3 DNA, CDR3 protein. D genes are given only for firm matches. A row's size may be missing; if present it is once, few, many or a size class.

TRBV4-1	TRBJ1-4	.	.	TGCGCCAGCAGCCAAGGAAGCAGGGCAAGGGAAAAACTGTTTTTT	CASSQGSRAREKLFF
TRBV24-1	TRBJ2-1	.	.	TGTGCCACCCGTGCATCTAACAGCTACAATGAGCAGTTCTTC	CATRASNSYNEQFF
TRBV5-6	TRBJ1-2	.	.	TGTGCCAGCAGCTTTCGGGCAGGCCAAAAGACCTATGGCTACACCTTC	CASSFRAGQKTYGYTF
TRBV21-1	TRBJ1-5	.	.	TGTGCCAGCAGCAAAAGGACGACAGGGCTATTCAATCAGCCCCAGCATTTT	CASSKRTTGLFNQPQHF
TRBV12-3/TRBV12-4	TRBJ1-5	.	few	TGTGCCAGCAGTCAGGATCTCCTAGGGACCCAGCATTTT	CASSQDLLGTQHF
TRBV5-1	TRBJ2-2	.	few	TGCGCCAGCAGCTTGGAGGGGGGCCCCACCGGGGAGCTGTTTTTT	CASSLEGGPTGELFF
TRBV20-1	TRBJ1-1	.	.	TGCAGTGCAAGGGCGTTACACACTGAAGCTTTCTTT	CSARALHTEAFF
TRBV11-2	TRBJ2-3	TRBD2	.	TGTGCCAGCAGCTTAGATCCTAGCGGGCTCGGTACGCAGTATTTT	CASSLDPSGLGTQYF
TRBV3-1	TRBJ2-7	TRBD2	few	TGTGCCAGCAGTTCTACCGGACTAGCGGGCTACGAGCAGTACTTC	CASSSTGLAGYEQYF
TRBV15	TRBJ1-1	.	few	TGTGCCACCAGCAGATCCCCGGTGGGGGTCATGAACACTGAAGCTTTCTTT	CATSRSPVGVMNTEAFF
TRBV5-1	TRBJ1-6	.	few	TGCGCCAGCCGTCCTACTACGCCAGGGGAAGGGGCCTCCTATAATTCACCCCTCCACTTT	CASRPTTPGEGASYNSPLHF
TRBV28	TRBJ2-2	.	.	TGTGCCAGCAGTTTAACAGGGTACGGCACCGGGGAGCTGTTTTTT	CASSLTGYGTGELFF
TRBV7-9	TRBJ2-2	.	.	TGTGCCAGCAGCACCCAAAGGGCAATCGGGGAGCTGTTTTTT	CASSTQRAIGELFF
TRBV4-1	TRBJ2-3	TRBD2	.	TGCGCCAGCAGCCCCAAGGCCGCCGAGCGGGAGTTCGCAGATACGCAGTATTTT	CASSPKAAEREFADTQYF
TRBV20-1	TRBJ1-1	.	few	TGCAGTGCTAGAGATGCCAGGGGCCTTACTCACCACACTGAAGCTTTCTTT	CSARDARGLTHHTEAFF
TRBV7-3	TRBJ1-1	.	.	TGTGCCAGCAGCTTAAACACAGGGTGGGACACTGAAGCTTTCTTT	CASSLNTGWDTEAFF
TRBV28	TRBJ2-3	.	few	TGTGCCAGCAGTTTCCAGAAAGGCGGCACAGATACGCAGTATTTT	CASSFQKGGTDTQYF
TRBV12-3/TRBV12-4	TRBJ2-1	TRBD2	.	TGTGCCAGCAGCCCCAACGGACTAGCGGGAAACAATGAGCAGTTCTTC	CASSPNGLAGNNEQFF
TRBV7-9	TRBJ2-1	TRBD2	once	TGTGCCAGCAGCTTAGCTCGGGCTAGCGGGGTCTACAATGAGCAGTTCTTC	CASSLARASGVYNEQFF
TRBV27	TRBJ2-1	TRBD2	few	TGTGCCAGCAGTATGATAGCGGGCGGAGATAATGAGCAGTTCTTC	CASSMIAGGDNEQFF
TRBV27	TRBJ1-1	TRBD1	few	TGTGCCAGCAGTCCCCCGGACAGGGGAGGGAGTGAAGCTTTCTTT	CASSPPDRGGSEAFF
TRBV2	TRBJ2-3	.	few	TGTGCCAGCAGTTACACCACAGATACGCAGTATTTT	CASSYTTDTQYF
TRBV10-3	TRBJ1-5	.	few	TGTGCCATCGGGTTGAATAGCAATCAGCCCCAGCATTTT	CAIGLNSNQPQHF
TRBV2	TRBJ2-7	.	many	TGTGCCAGCAGTAAGGACAGCTCCTACGAGCAGTACTTC	CASSKDSSYEQYF
TRBV2	TRBJ1-2	.	few	TGTGCCAGCAGTGAAGCGCAGGTTTCCTATGGCTACACCTTC	CASSEAQVSYGYTF
TRBV12-3/TRBV12-4	TRBJ2-5	TRBD1	few	TGTGCCAGCAGTTTAGGGAGACAGGGGATCCAAGAGACCCAGTACTTC	CASSLGRQGIQETQYF
TRBV5-5	TRBJ2-1	TRBD2	.	TGTGCCAGCAGCGAGCCCGCGAGCGGGGTAAGGTACAATGAGCAGTTCTTC	CASSEPASGVRYNEQFF
TRBV20-1	TRBJ2-2	TRBD2	.	TGCAGTGCTTCGGGACTAGCAAACACCGGGGAGCTGTTTTTT	CSASGLANTGELFF
TRBV19	TRBJ1-1	TRBD1	.	TGTGCCAGTAGTGTATGGACAGGGGAGACTGAAGCTTTCTTT	CASSVWTGETEAFF
TRBV9	TRBJ1-2	.	.	TGTGCCAGCAGCGTAGAGGACAGATATGGCTACACCTTC	CASSVEDRYGYTF
TRBV24-1	TRBJ1-2	.	.	TGTGCCACGGCAGGGGATCGCGGCTACACCTTC	CATAGDRGYTF
TRBV6-2/TRBV6-3	TRBJ2-6	.	few	TGTGCCAGCAGCGGCCTCGCTGGGGCCAACGTCCTGACTTTC	CASSGLAGANVLTF
TRBV29-1	TRBJ2-3	.	few	TGCAGCGTTCAGATCACAGATACGCAGTATTTT	CSVQITDTQYF
TRBV12-3/TRBV12-4	TRBJ1-2	.	many	TGTGCCAGCAGTTTAGGGTCCGAATTGGGCTACACCTTC	CASSLGSELGYTF
TRBV2	TRBJ1-6	TRBD1	few	TGTGCCAGCAGTGTCTCCCAGGGGGCAAGGAATTCACCCCTCCACTTT	CASSVSQGARNSPLHF
TRBV19	TRBJ2-1	.	.	TGTGCCAGTACTAATGTCGATGAGCAGTTCTTC	CASTNVDEQFF
TRBV18	TRBJ2-2	TRBD1	.	TGTGCCAGCTCACCGCCCGGGACAGCCACCGGGGAGCTGTTTTTT	CASSPPGTATGELFF
TRBV4-2	TRBJ2-2	.	few	TGTGCCAGCAGCCAAGTTGCCCCGAACACCGGGGAGCTGTTTTTT	CASSQVAPNTGELFF
TRBV6-5	TRBJ2-1	.	few	TGTGCCAGCAGTTACTCGGGACGTCTCAACAATGAGCAGTTCTTC	CASSYSGRLNNEQFF
TRBV7-8	TRBJ2-5	.	few	TGTGCCAGCAGCTTAGGGGCAGGGGACTACCAAGAGACCCAGTACTTC	CASSLGAGDYQETQYF
TRBV20-1	TRBJ2-3	.	many	TGCAGTGCTAGAGTTACTGGCACAGATACGCAGTATTTT	CSARVTGTDTQYF
TRBV5-1	TRBJ2-1	.	many	TGCGCCAGCAGCCCGGGGACTCCTCAGAGGGACAATGAGCAGTTCTTC	CASSPGTPQRDNEQFF
TRBV7-2	TRBJ2-3	TRBD2	many	TGTGCCAGCAGCCACCTGACTAGCGGGGGAGAAGATACGCAGTATTTT	CASSHLTSGGEDTQYF
TRBV5-1	TRBJ2-5	TRBD2	.	TGCGCCAGCAGCTTGGAAGAGCGGGGGGCAGGGGAGACCCAGTACTTC	CASSLEERGAGETQYF
TRBV15	TRBJ2-7	TRBD2	.	TGTGCCACCAGCAGAGACCGACTAGCGGGAGGGGGGGAGCAGTACTTC	CATSRDRLAGGGEQYF
TRBV7-9	TRBJ2-3	.	.	TGTGCCAGCAGCTTAGAGGGGTTCAGAGATACGCAGTATTTT	CASSLEGFRDTQYF
TRBV9	TRBJ2-1	.	.	TGTGCCAGCAGCGTAGGGCGGATAAGCTCCTACAATGAGCAGTTCTTC	CASSVGRISSYNEQFF
TRBV18	TRBJ2-3	TRBD1	.	TGTGCCAGCTCACCAAGGGGACAGGGGGCGCAGGGCACAGATACGCAGTATTTT	CASSPRGQGAQGTDTQYF
TRBV11-2	TRBJ2-3	.	few	TGTGCCAGCAGCCCCCCCAGCAAGGCAGATACGCAGTATTTT	CASSPPSKADTQYF
TRBV29-1	TRBJ2-1	TRBD2	few	TGCAGCGTTACTAGCGGGATACTCAATGAGCAGTTCTTC	CSVTSGILNEQFF
TRBV14	TRBJ2-1	.	few	TGTGCCAGCAGCCACGGAACAGCTGAGCAGTTCTTC	CASSHGTAEQFF
TRBV6-1	TRBJ2-2	.	.	TGTGCCAGCAGTGAAGTTGGGGGGCGGAGCGGGGAGCTGTTTTTT	CASSEVGGRSGELFF
TRBV29-1	TRBJ2-1	.	.	TGCAGCGTCCGAAGGGGGGGGCAGGGGGGTTTAGATGAGCAGTTCTTC	CSVRRGGQGGLDEQFF
TRBV12-3/TRBV12-4	TRBJ2-4	.	few	TGTGCCAGCAGTTTAAACTGGGGAAACATTCAGTACTTC	CASSLNWGNIQYF